The clone carrying this T cell receptor beta chain has at least ten counts. The germline V gene has CDR1 MNHEY and CDR2 SVGAGI. This CDR3 comprises 11 residues. With 4 bases removed from V and 6 bases from J, the gap between germline ends came to 6 bases. Previously reported methods and listed TCR primers produced the bulk TCR libraries. MiXCR, applied by TCRdb to the PCR reads, yields one record per CDR3 protein. Of 97,000 or so distinct CDR3 sequences in the sample, less than 25% were seen once. Naive CD8 T cells were sorted as CD8+CD4-CCR7+CD45RA+. These data originate in a study of molecular identifiers for immune sequencing clone quantification. Whole-study context: Across replicate runs, RNA obtained from around 20,000 or 100,000 naive CD8 cells was divided into five, with four undergoing sequencing.

V usage is TRBV6-5 and J usage is TRBJ1-1; D remains ambiguous. The specimen was naive CD8+ T cells from blood, with Jurkat cell RNA spiked in. The subset was: FACS-sorted CD8+CD4-CCR7+CD45RA+ naive T cells. The TCR originated in a human donor in good health. Some libraries in this study had Jurkat cell RNA spiked in. CDR3 sequence reads: CASSFASEAFF. CDR3 bases: TGTGCCAGCAGTTTCGCTTCTGAAGCTTTCTTT.